This TCR beta chain was sequenced during a study of T cell changes during pregnancy in multiple sclerosis. Germline-derived CDR1 and CDR2 are PRHDT and FYEKMQ (reference sequence). V was pared by 5 bases and J by 4 bases, with 11 bases of the junction left unmatched. The CDR3 totals 16 residues. Generated by immunoSEQ multiplex PCR, the TCRdb table keeps only in-frame clones and is missing some. The sample holds about 73,000 clones, roughly 92% seen once. The input for sequencing was peripheral blood, taken in the third trimester of pregnancy. The chain joins TRBV13 to TRBJ1-2, with 9 bases aligning to TRBD1. The TCR comes from a female donor in good health, enrolled as a control in a pregnancy study. The CDR3 region is CASSQGRDRAIYGYTF. CDR3 coding DNA: TGTGCCAGCAGCCAGGGGCGGGACAGGGCGATCTATGGCTACACCTTC.